The present T cell receptor (beta chain) was sequenced within a study of T cell responses to AZD1222 COVID-19 vaccine. V lost 2 bases and J 5 bases, leaving 15 bases between the germline ends. The CDR3 totals 15 residues. Looked up from germline, CDR1 is ENHRY and CDR2 is SYGVKD. Profiling relied on immunoSEQ multiplex PCR, and the TCRdb table lists in-frame clones only, not all of them. The repertoire holds fewer than 140,000 clones, with roughly nine tenths as singletons. The V call is TRBV10-3, the J call TRBJ1-1, with TRBD1 as a possible D gene (5 bases). The sequenced sample was peripheral blood, obtained on day 0 of AZD1222 vaccination. This TCR was sampled from an adult in good health. The CDR3 reads CAISEGVGTGTEAFF. The CDR3 region has the DNA TGTGCCATCAGTGAGGGTGTCGGGACGGGAACTGAAGCTTTCTTT.